This T cell receptor beta chain was recovered during a study of CD8 T cells in ankylosing spondylitis. Findings and limits, study-wide: Reports say disease-linked clones showed up significantly more in matched ankylosing spondylitis synovial fluid. Reports of some motif variants in reactive arthritis synovial fluid and blood predate this one. A TCR beta motif of 7 to 9 highly homologous variants seemed to mark ankylosing spondylitis blood. Disease-linked clones bore a CD8+ phenotype, appearing relatively rarely in peripheral blood.

TCRdb analysed the 5' RACE reads with MiXCR anew, one entry per CDR3 protein. The sample holds roughly 280,000 distinct CDR3 sequences; around 19% are singletons and the top ten take less than 9.5%. There are many counts of this clonotype. Its antigen remains unidentified. This CDR3 is built from 14 residues. Germline CDR1 is SGHTA and CDR2 is FQGNSA. After removal of 6 bases from V and 12 bases from J, the junction contained 9 bases not matched to a gene. V and J are TRBV7-2 and TRBJ1-6, with TRBD1 identical over 9 bases. The receptor was isolated from a male donor with ankylosing spondylitis or in good health (not recorded which). Sequenced sample: blood, either unsorted or a sorted T cell fraction (not recorded which). The CDR3 protein is CASSLDRGKKPLHF. The DNA for the CDR3 is TGTGCCAGCAGTCTGGACAGGGGAAAGAAACCCCTCCACTTT.